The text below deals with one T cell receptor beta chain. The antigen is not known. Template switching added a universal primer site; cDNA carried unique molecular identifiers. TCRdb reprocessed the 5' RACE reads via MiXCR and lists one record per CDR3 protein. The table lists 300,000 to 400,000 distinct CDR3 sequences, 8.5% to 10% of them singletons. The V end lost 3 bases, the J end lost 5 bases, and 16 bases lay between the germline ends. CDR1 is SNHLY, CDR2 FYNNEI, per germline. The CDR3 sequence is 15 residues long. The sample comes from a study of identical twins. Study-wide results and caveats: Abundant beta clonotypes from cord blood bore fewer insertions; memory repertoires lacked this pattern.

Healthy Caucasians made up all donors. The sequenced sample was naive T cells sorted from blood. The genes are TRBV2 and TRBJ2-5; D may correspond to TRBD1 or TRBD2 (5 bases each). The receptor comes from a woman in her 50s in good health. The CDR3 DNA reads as TGTGCCAGCAGTGATGGAGTTGGGGGATGGGAGACCCAGTACTTC. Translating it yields CASSDGVGGWETQYF.